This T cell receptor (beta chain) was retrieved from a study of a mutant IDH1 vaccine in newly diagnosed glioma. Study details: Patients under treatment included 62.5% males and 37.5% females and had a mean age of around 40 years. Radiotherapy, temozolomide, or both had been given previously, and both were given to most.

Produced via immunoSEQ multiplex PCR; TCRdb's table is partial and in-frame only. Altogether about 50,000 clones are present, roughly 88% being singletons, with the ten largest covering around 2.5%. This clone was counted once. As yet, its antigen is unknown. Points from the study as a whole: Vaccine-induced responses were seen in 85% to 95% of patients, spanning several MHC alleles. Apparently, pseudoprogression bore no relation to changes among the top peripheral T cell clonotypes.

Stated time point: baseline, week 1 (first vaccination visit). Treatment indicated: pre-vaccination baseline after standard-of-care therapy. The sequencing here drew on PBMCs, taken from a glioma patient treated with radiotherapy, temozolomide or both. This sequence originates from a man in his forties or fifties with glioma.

In DNA, the CDR3 is TGTGCCAGCAGACCTCTAGCTCCCGGGGAGCTGTTTTTT. Translation: CASRPLAPGELFF. The V and J genes are TRBV27 and TRBJ2-2, with a weak D call TRBD2 (5 bases). V lost 6 bases and J lost 6, with 11 bases in between. The CDR3 is 13 residues long. The germline gives CDR1 MNHEY, CDR2 SMNVEV (reference sequence).